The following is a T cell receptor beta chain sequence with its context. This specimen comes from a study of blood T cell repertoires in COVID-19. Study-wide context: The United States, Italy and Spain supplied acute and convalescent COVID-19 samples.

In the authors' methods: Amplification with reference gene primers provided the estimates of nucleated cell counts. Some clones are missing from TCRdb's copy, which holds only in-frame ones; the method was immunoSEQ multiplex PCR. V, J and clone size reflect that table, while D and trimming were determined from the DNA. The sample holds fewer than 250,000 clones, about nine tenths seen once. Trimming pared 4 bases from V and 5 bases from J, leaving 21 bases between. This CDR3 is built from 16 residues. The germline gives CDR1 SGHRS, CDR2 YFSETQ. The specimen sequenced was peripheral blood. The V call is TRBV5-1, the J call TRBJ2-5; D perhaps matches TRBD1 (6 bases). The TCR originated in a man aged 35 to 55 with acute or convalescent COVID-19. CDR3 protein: CASSRPPGQKGETQYF. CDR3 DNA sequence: TGCGCCAGCAGCAGGCCCCCGGGACAAAAGGGGGAGACCCAGTACTTC.